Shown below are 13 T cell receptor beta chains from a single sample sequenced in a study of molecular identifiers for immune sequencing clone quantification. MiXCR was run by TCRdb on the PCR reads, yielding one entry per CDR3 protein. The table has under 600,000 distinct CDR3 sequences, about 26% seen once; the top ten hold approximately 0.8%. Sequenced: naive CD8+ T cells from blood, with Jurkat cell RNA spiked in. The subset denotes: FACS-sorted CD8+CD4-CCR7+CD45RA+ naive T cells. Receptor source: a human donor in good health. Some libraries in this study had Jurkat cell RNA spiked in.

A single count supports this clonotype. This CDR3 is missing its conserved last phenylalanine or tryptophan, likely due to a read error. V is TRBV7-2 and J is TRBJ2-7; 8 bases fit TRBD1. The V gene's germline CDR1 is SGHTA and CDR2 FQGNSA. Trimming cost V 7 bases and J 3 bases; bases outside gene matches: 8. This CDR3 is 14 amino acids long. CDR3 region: CASTADRAHYEQYL. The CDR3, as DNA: TGTGCCAGCACCGCGGACAGGGCTCACTACGAGCAGTACCTC.

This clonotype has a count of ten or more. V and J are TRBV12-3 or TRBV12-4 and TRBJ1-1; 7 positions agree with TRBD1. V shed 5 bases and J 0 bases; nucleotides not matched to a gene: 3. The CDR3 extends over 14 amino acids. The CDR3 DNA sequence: TGTGCCAGCAGTCCGGACAGGATGAACACTGAAGCTTTCTTT. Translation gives CASSPDRMNTEAFF.

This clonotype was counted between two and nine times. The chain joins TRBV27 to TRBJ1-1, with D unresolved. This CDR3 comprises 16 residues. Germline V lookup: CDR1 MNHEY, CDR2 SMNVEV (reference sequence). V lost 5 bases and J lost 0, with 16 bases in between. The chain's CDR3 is CASSRGREGLNTEAFF. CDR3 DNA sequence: TGTGCCAGCAGTCGAGGGCGGGAAGGTCTGAACACTGAAGCTTTCTTT.

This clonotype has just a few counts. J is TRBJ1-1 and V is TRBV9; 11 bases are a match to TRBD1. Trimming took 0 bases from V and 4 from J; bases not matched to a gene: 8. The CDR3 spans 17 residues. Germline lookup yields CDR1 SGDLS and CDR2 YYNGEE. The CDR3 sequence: CASSVEGTGGAATEAFF. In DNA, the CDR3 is TGTGCCAGCAGCGTAGAAGGGACAGGGGGGGCGGCCACTGAAGCTTTCTTT. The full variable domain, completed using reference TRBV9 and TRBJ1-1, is DSGVTQTPKHLITATGQRVTLRCSPRSGDLSVYWYQQSLDQGLQFLIQYYNGEERAKGNILERFSAQQFPDLHSELNLSSLELGDSALYFCASSVEGTGGAATEAFFGQGTRLTVV.

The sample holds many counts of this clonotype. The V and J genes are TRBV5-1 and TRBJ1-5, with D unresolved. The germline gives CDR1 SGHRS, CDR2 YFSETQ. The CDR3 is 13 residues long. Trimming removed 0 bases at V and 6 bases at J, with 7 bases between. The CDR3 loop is CASSLAGRQPQHF. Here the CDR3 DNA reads TGCGCCAGCAGCTTGGCGGGTCGTCAGCCCCAGCATTTT. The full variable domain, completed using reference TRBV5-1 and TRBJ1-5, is KAGVTQTPRYLIKTRGQQVTLSCSPISGHRSVSWYQQTPGQGLQFLFEYFSETQRNKGNFPGRFSGRQFSNSRSEMNVSTLELGDSALYLCASSLAGRQPQHFGDGTRLSIL.

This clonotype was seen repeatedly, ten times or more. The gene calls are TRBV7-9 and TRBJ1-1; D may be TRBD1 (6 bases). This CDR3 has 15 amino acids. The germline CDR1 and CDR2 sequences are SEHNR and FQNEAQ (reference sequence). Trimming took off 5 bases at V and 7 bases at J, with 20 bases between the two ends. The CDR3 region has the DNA TGTGCCAGCAGCCCCCGGACAGATTTCATATTTGAAGCTTTCTTT. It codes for CASSPRTDFIFEAFF.

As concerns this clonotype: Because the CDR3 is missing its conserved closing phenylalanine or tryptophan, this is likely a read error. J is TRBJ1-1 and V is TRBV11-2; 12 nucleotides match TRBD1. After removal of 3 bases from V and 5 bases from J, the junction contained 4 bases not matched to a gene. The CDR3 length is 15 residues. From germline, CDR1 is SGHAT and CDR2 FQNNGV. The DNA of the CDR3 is TGTGCCAGCAGCTTGGGACAGGGGGCGGTAACTGAAGCTTTCCTT. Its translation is CASSLGQGAVTEAFL.

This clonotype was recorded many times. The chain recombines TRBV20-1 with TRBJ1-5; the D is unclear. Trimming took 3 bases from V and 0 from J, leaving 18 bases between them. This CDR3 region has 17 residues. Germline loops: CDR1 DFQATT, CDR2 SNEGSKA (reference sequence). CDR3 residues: CSASMANSHPSNQPQHF. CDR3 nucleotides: TGCAGTGCTAGTATGGCAAACAGCCACCCTAGCAATCAGCCCCAGCATTTT.

Here the CDR3 reads CASSTDTLNYGYTF. Here the CDR3 DNA reads TGTGCCAGCAGCACGGACACGTTGAACTATGGCTACACCTTC. The chain joins TRBV7-9 to TRBJ1-2; D possibly corresponds to TRBD1 (5 bases). This CDR3 is built from 14 residues. V was cut by 5 bases and J by 2 bases, with 12 bases left in between. Germline lookup yields CDR1 SEHNR and CDR2 FQNEAQ (reference sequence). Based on the CDR3 plus reference TRBV7-9 and TRBJ1-2, the full variable domain is DTGVSQNPRHKITKRGQNVTFRCDPISEHNRLYWYRQTLGQGPEFLTYFQNEAQLEKSRLLSDRFSAERPKGSFSTLEIQRTEQGDSAMYLCASSTDTLNYGYTFGSGTRLTVV.

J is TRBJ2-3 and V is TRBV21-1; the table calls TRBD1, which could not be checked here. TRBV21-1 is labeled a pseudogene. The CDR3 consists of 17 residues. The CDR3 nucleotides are TGTGCCAGCAGCAAGAGACAGGGGCCCCAGTGCACAGATACGCAGTATTTT. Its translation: CASSKRQGPQCTDTQYF.

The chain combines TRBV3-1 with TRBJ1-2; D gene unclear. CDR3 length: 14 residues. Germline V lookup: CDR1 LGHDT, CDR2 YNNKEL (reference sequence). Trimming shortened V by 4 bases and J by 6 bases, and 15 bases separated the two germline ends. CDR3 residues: CASSPNETPNGYTF. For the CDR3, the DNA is TGTGCCAGCAGCCCAAATGAGACACCTAATGGCTACACCTTC.

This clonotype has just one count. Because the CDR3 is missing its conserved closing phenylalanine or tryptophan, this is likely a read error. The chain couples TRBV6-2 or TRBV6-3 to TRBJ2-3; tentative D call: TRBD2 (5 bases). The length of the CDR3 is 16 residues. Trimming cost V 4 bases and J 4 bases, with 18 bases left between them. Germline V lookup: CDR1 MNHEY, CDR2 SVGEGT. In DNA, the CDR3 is TGTGCCAGCAGTTTTGAGGAGGCTACCCCATCAGATACGCAGTATCTT. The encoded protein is CASSFEEATPSDTQYL.

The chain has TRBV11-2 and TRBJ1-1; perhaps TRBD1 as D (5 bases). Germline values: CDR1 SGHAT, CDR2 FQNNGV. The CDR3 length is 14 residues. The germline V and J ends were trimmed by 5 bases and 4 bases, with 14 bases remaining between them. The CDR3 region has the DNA TGTGCCAGCAGCAGAGAGTGGGGGATCACTGAAGCTTTCTTT. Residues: CASSREWGITEAFF.